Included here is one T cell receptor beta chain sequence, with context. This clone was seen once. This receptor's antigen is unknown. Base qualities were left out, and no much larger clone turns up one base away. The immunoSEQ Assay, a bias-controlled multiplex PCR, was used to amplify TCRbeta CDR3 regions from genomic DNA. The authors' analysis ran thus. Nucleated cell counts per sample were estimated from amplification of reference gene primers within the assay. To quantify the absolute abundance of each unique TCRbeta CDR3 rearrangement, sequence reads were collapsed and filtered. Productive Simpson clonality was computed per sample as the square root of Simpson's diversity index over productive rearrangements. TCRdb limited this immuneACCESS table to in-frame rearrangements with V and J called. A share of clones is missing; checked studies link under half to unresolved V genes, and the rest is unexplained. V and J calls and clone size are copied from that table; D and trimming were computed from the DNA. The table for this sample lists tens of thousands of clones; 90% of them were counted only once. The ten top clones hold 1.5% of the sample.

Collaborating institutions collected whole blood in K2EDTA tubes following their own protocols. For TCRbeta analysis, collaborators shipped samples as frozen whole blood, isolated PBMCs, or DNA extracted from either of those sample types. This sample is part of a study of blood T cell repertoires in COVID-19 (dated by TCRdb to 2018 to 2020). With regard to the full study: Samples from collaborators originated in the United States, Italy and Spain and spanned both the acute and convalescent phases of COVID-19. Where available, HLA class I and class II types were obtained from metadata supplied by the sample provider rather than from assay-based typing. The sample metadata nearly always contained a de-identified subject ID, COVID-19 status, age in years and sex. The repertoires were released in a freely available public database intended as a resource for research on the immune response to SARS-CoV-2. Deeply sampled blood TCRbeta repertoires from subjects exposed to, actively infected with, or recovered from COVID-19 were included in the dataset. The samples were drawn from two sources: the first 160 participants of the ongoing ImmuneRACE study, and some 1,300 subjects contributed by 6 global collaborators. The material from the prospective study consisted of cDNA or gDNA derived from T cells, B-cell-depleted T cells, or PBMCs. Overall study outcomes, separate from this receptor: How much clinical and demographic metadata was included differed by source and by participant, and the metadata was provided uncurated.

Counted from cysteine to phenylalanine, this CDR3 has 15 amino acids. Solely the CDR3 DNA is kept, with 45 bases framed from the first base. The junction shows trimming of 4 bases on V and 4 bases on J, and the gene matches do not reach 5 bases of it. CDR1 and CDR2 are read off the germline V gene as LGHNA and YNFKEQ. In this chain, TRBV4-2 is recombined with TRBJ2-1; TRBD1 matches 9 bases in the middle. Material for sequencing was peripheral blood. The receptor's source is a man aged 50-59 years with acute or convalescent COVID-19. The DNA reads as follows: TGTGCCAGCAGCCTCCGGGACAGGGAGTACAATGAGCAGTTCTTC. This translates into CASSLRDREYNEQFF.